These 21 T cell receptor beta chains were all obtained from the same sample, sequenced in a study of T-cell reconstitution after alpha-beta-depleted transplantation in children. Molecular barcoding with unique molecular identifiers was used for the TCRbeta library. Each CDR3 protein is one row after TCRdb ran MiXCR on the PCR reads. The sample lists more than 300,000 distinct CDR3 sequences, 15% to 20% occurring once. The source was PBMCs, mostly from graft donor cells, collected 360 days after TCRalphabeta/CD19-depleted stem cell transplant. The receptors were gathered from a male patient between 2 and 15 years old who had a stem cell transplant for acute lymphoblastic leukemia, so the T cells may come from the graft donor.

V usage is TRBV5-6 and J usage is TRBJ2-1; 12 nucleotides agree with TRBD2. CDR3 length: 19 amino acids. The trim removed 0 bases at V and 0 bases at J, leaving 7 bases unmatched. Germline V lookup: CDR1 SGHDT, CDR2 YYEEEE. Here the CDR3 DNA reads TGTGCCAGCAGCTTGGCCGAGACTAGCGGGAGATTCTCCTACAATGAGCAGTTCTTC. It yields the protein CASSLAETSGRFSYNEQFF.

V usage is TRBV28 and J usage is TRBJ2-7; maybe TRBD1 (6 bases). The V end was cut by 5 bases, the J end by 2 bases, with 19 bases between. CDR1 and CDR2 from the germline V gene are MDHEN and SYDVKM. This CDR3 spans 16 amino acids. The CDR3 loop is CASSGPDRHEAYEQYF. The CDR3 DNA is TGTGCCAGCAGTGGACCCGACAGGCACGAAGCCTACGAGCAGTACTTC.

V and J are TRBV3-1 and TRBJ2-1; the D is unclear. The CDR3 covers 16 residues. The germline V gene encodes CDR1 LGHDT and CDR2 YNNKEL (reference sequence). V was pared by 3 bases and J by 0 bases, with 12 bases between. The CDR3 nucleotides are TGTGCCAGCAGCCAGCCGTTTAGCCTCTCCTACAATGAGCAGTTCTTC. Translated, it gives CASSQPFSLSYNEQFF.

This clonotype has just a few counts. The chain combines TRBV28 with TRBJ2-2, with D possibly TRBD2 on 6 matching bases. From germline, CDR1 is MDHEN and CDR2 SYDVKM. V was cut by 8 bases and J by 3 bases, with 10 bases left in between. CDR3 length: 13 residues. The CDR3 protein is CASWGVYTGELFF. CDR3 in DNA: TGTGCCAGCTGGGGGGTTTACACCGGGGAGCTGTTTTTT.

A few counts support this clonotype. This chain links TRBV12-3 or TRBV12-4 with TRBJ2-3; D remains ambiguous. The CDR3 covers 12 residues. V shed 2 bases and J shed 11 bases, with 11 bases lying between them. CDR3 protein: CASSLLSYRQYF. The CDR3 region has the DNA TGTGCCAGCAGTTTACTAAGCTATAGGCAGTATTTT.

The table lists this clonotype with a few counts. The chain couples TRBV5-1 to TRBJ2-1; 8 nucleotides align to TRBD2. Germline lookup yields CDR1 SGHRS and CDR2 YFSETQ. This CDR3 contains 15 residues. The trim removed 1 base at V and 7 bases at J, leaving 7 bases unmatched. The CDR3 spells CASSLLVGRGNEQFF. Written as DNA, the CDR3 is TGCGCCAGCAGCTTGTTGGTCGGGAGGGGGAATGAGCAGTTCTTC.

The chain's CDR3 is CASSLALAGPYYNEQFF. DNA for the CDR3: TGTGCCAGCAGCTTAGCTCTAGCGGGGCCCTACTACAATGAGCAGTTCTTC. The chain carries TRBV7-6 and TRBJ2-1, with 9 positions matching TRBD2. The CDR3 is made up of 17 amino acids. The V gene's germline CDR1 is SGHVS and CDR2 FNYEAQ. J lost 3 bases, V lost 0 bases, and 6 bases had no gene match.

This clonotype was counted ten times or more. The V call is TRBV11-2, the J call TRBJ2-1; 14 bases map to TRBD2. The V gene's germline CDR1 is SGHAT and CDR2 FQNNGV. The CDR3 runs 19 residues. J gave up 2 bases and V 5 bases, and 11 bases lay outside the gene matches. For the CDR3, the DNA is TGTGCCAGCAGCGGCACCGGGACTAGCGGGAGATGGACCTACAATGAGCAGTTCTTC. It encodes CASSGTGTSGRWTYNEQFF.

This clonotype has at least ten counts. The V and J genes are TRBV20-1 and TRBJ2-1; TRBD2 agrees at 7 bases. J gave up 0 bases and V 5 bases, and 4 bases lay outside the gene matches. Germline loops: CDR1 DFQATT, CDR2 SNEGSKA (reference sequence). The CDR3 is 14 residues long. The CDR3 DNA reads as TGCAGTGCTTTGGCTAGCGGCTCCTACAATGAGCAGTTCTTC. Its translation: CSALASGSYNEQFF.

The chain carries TRBV27 and TRBJ2-1; TRBD1 is a possible D gene (6 bases). CDR1 and CDR2 (germline): MNHEY, SMNVEV (reference sequence). The CDR3 is made up of 16 amino acids. Trimming removed 2 bases from V and 0 bases from J, with 11 bases in between. The CDR3 region is CASSLTGQSSYNEQFF. CDR3 nucleotides: TGTGCCAGCAGTTTAACAGGACAGAGCTCCTACAATGAGCAGTTCTTC.

This clonotype was observed once. The genes are TRBV7-9 and TRBJ2-3; perhaps TRBD2 as D (6 bases). Trimming took off 5 bases at V and 1 base at J, with 19 bases between the two ends. This CDR3 contains 17 residues. The germline V gene encodes CDR1 SEHNR and CDR2 FQNEAQ (reference sequence). Here the CDR3 DNA reads TGTGCCAGCAGCACCTTTCTAGCGACCGCGGGCACAGATACGCAGTATTTT. This encodes CASSTFLATAGTDTQYF. Full variable domain (outside the CDR3, taken from reference TRBV7-9 and TRBJ2-3): DTGVSQNPRHKITKRGQNVTFRCDPISEHNRLYWYRQTLGQGPEFLTYFQNEAQLEKSRLLSDRFSAERPKGSFSTLEIQRTEQGDSAMYLCASSTFLATAGTDTQYFGPGTRLTVL.

The chain carries TRBV7-2 and TRBJ1-5; D gene unclear. V lost 2 bases and J lost 4, with 6 bases in between. Per germline, CDR1 SGHTA and CDR2 FQGNSA. This CDR3 comprises 13 residues. The CDR3 spells CASSLRVNQPQHF. The DNA of the CDR3 is TGTGCCAGCAGCTTAAGGGTAAATCAGCCCCAGCATTTT. The full variable domain, with the rest looked up from reference TRBV7-2 and TRBJ1-5, is GAGVSQSPSNKVTEKGKDVELRCDPISGHTALYWYRQSLGQGLEFLIYFQGNSAPDKSGLPSDRFSAERTGGSVSTLTIQRTQQEDSAVYLCASSLRVNQPQHFGDGTRLSIL.

This clonotype turned up a few times. The gene calls are TRBV13 and TRBJ1-2; D is ambiguous. Germline V lookup: CDR1 PRHDT, CDR2 FYEKMQ (reference sequence). This CDR3 is 14 amino acids long. Trimming took off 6 bases at V and 4 bases at J, with 15 bases between the two ends. DNA for the CDR3: TGTGCCAGCAGATCTACCGCCTTGGGCTATGGCTACACCTTC. It codes for CASRSTALGYGYTF.

The chain uses TRBV28 and TRBJ2-7; 8 bases line up with TRBD1. The CDR3 is 14 residues long. Germline V gene lookup returns CDR1 MDHEN and CDR2 SYDVKM. J gave up 4 bases and V 8 bases, and 10 bases lay outside the gene matches. The CDR3 DNA reads as TGTGCCAGCGGAATAGGGACAGGCCTTTACGAGCAGTACTTC. It codes for CASGIGTGLYEQYF.

This clonotype was detected only a few times. V usage is TRBV7-6 and J usage is TRBJ2-4; no clear D. Germline CDR1 is SGHVS and CDR2 is FNYEAQ. CDR3 size: 15 residues. With 1 base removed from V and 7 bases from J, the gap between germline ends came to 14 bases. This CDR3 reads CASSLEDSGWNIQYF. The DNA for the CDR3 is TGTGCCAGCAGCTTAGAAGATTCGGGTTGGAACATTCAGTACTTC.

This clonotype has more than one count but fewer than ten. The chain combines TRBV7-9 with TRBJ2-1, with 13 bases aligning to TRBD2. Germline V gene data show CDR1 as SEHNR and CDR2 as FQNEAQ (reference sequence). The CDR3 is made up of 15 amino acids. V lost 6 bases to trimming and J lost 4 bases; unmatched junction nucleotides: 3. The CDR3 DNA reads TGTGCCAGCAGACGGACTAGCGGGAGTTACAATGAGCAGTTCTTC. As protein: CASRRTSGSYNEQFF.

In this sample, this clonotype turned up a few times. The rearrangement uses TRBV20-1 and TRBJ2-1; 8 positions agree with TRBD1. The CDR3 covers 12 residues. The germline gives CDR1 DFQATT, CDR2 SNEGSKA (reference sequence). After removal of 6 bases from V and 4 bases from J, the junction contained 2 bases not matched to a gene. In DNA, the CDR3 is TGCAGTGCCGGACAGGGATACAATGAGCAGTTCTTC. Translation gives CSAGQGYNEQFF.

The chain employs TRBV18 and TRBJ2-7; no definite D call. V lost 0 bases and J lost 4, with 10 bases in between. The germline CDR1 and CDR2 sequences are KGHSH and LQKENI. This CDR3 is 14 amino acids long. This CDR3 reads CASSPPGRVYEQYF. As DNA, the CDR3 is TGTGCCAGCTCACCACCGGGAAGGGTGTACGAGCAGTACTTC.

This clonotype was seen ten or more times. This chain joins TRBV4-3 and TRBJ2-2, with D maybe TRBD2 (6 bases). With 0 bases removed from V and 4 bases from J, the gap between germline ends came to 12 bases. Germline assignment: CDR1 LGHNA and CDR2 YSLEER. This CDR3 has 16 amino acids. The CDR3 DNA reads TGCGCCAGCAGCCAAGAATCCCTGGGGGGCACCGGGGAGCTGTTTTTT. Its protein product is CASSQESLGGTGELFF.

This clonotype was counted between two and nine times. Here the CDR3 DNA reads TGTGCCAGCAGTCGCCGGACAGATGGCTACACCTTC. As protein: CASSRRTDGYTF. The J gene is TRBJ1-2, the V gene TRBV12-3 or TRBV12-4; TRBD1 might be the D (6 bases). V lost 5 bases, J lost 6 bases, and 10 bases lay in between. The CDR3 covers 12 residues.

The sample holds many counts of this clonotype. The V gene is TRBV29-1, the J gene TRBJ2-5; D ambiguous. In germline, CDR1 is SQVTM, CDR2 ANQGSEA. The CDR3 is made up of 13 amino acids. V lost 2 bases and J lost 1, with 8 bases in between. CDR3 DNA sequence: TGCAGCGTTGAAAACCTGCTCCAAGAGACCCAGTACTTC. This gives the protein CSVENLLQETQYF.